This record covers a single T cell receptor beta chain. The data belong to a study of OX40 agonist ivuxolimab in advanced cancers. V gave up 5 bases and J gave up 7 bases, with 15 bases separating them. The CDR3 extends over 15 amino acids. Germline V gene data show CDR1 as SGHDN and CDR2 as FVKESK. The protocol was immunoSEQ multiplex PCR, while the TCRdb copy is restricted to in-frame clones and leaves out a portion. The data contain roughly 73,000 clones, 88% of them singletons. The sample in question was CD4+ or CD8+ T cells sorted from blood, obtained in a trial of the OX40 agonist ivuxolimab. This TCR derives from an adult with an advanced solid tumor such as melanoma, head and neck, liver or kidney cancer. The chain has TRBV14 and TRBJ1-6, with D perhaps matching TRBD1 (5 bases). CDR3 region: CASSTSWDGNSPLHF. The DNA for the CDR3 is TGTGCCAGCAGCACCTCCTGGGACGGAAATTCACCCCTCCACTTT.